These T cell receptor beta chains were read from a single sample in a study of T cell responses to AZD1222 COVID-19 vaccine. Method: immunoSEQ multiplex PCR; TCRdb's copy keeps in-frame clones and lacks some. The sample gives over 85,000 clones, more than 90% of which show up once; roughly 13% is in the top ten. The source material was peripheral blood, sampled on day 0 of AZD1222 vaccination. Receptors were obtained from an adult in good health. CDR3s include the opening cysteine and the closing phenylalanine or tryptophan. A D gene is named only where the DNA matches it firmly. Rows may omit the clone size; those that give it use once, few, many or a size class.

abundance	j_gene	d_gene	v_gene	CDR3nt	CDR3aa
once	TRBJ1-6	NA	TRBV10-3	TGTGCCATCAGTTCCGGGGGCGATTCACCCCTCCACTTT	CAISSGGDSPLHF
few	TRBJ1-2	NA	TRBV10-3	TGTGCCATCAGTGAACTTACAGGAGGGGCCTATGGCTACACCTTC	CAISELTGGAYGYTF
once	TRBJ1-2	NA	TRBV5-6	TGTGCCAGCAGCTTTCCGGGGGCCCCACGGGACGGCTACACCTTC	CASSFPGAPRDGYTF
NA	TRBJ2-6	TRBD1	TRBV28	TGTGCCAGCAGTTCCACAGGGGGCTCTGGGGCCAACGTCCTGACTTTC	CASSSTGGSGANVLTF
NA	TRBJ2-1	TRBD2	TRBV7-8	TGTGCCAGCAGCTTAGCGGGAGGGCATAGCGGGAGGATCTACAATGAGCAGTTCTTC	CASSLAGGHSGRIYNEQFF
NA	TRBJ2-1	TRBD2	TRBV11-2	TGTGCCAGCAGCTTGCCTAGCGGGGGTCCCTACAATGAGCAGTTCTTC	CASSLPSGGPYNEQFF
few	TRBJ1-5	NA	TRBV19	TGTGCCAGTGCCTTTAATAGCAATCAGCCCCAGCATTTT	CASAFNSNQPQHF
NA	TRBJ1-4	NA	TRBV19	TGTGCCAGTAGTATTCCAGGGGTCGGAGCAAAACTGTTTTTT	CASSIPGVGAKLFF
NA	TRBJ2-6	TRBD1	TRBV14	TGTGCCAGCAGCCAAAGCCGGGACAGGCACCTCGTCTCTGGGGCCAACGTCCTGACTTTC	CASSQSRDRHLVSGANVLTF
once	TRBJ2-1	NA	TRBV19	TGTGCCAGTAGTCAGGGCGTTGAGCAGTTCTTC	CASSQGVEQFF
NA	TRBJ1-4	NA	TRBV3-1/TRBV3-2	TGTGCCAGCAGCCTTAAGGGGGGGGATGGAAAACTGTTTTTT	CASSLKGGDGKLFF
NA	TRBJ2-2	NA	TRBV6-5	TGTGCCAGTTGTATACCCACAGGGAGGGCCGGGGAGCTGTTTTTT	CASCIPTGRAGELFF
NA	TRBJ1-1	NA	TRBV29-1	TGCAGCGTTGAAGAGGGTGCGAACACTGAAGCTTTCTTT	CSVEEGANTEAFF
NA	TRBJ2-2	NA	TRBV5-8	TGTGCCAGCAGCTACTGGAACAGGCTCAACACCGGGGAGCTGTTTTTT	CASSYWNRLNTGELFF
NA	TRBJ2-1	NA	TRBV19	TGTGCCAGTAGTATATCCGGGACACCCCGACTCTCCTACAATGAGCAGTTCTTC	CASSISGTPRLSYNEQFF
NA	TRBJ2-2	NA	TRBV5-5	TGTGCCAGCAGCTACCCGGGGCCTACTACCGGGGAGCTGTTTTTT	CASSYPGPTTGELFF
once	TRBJ2-2	NA	TRBV19	TGTGCCACCCATCGAGGGGGGCCGAACACCGGGGAGCTGTTTTTT	CATHRGGPNTGELFF
NA	TRBJ1-3	NA	TRBV28	TGTGCCAGCAGCCGACAGACGGGGGGAAACACCATATATTTT	CASSRQTGGNTIYF
NA	TRBJ1-2	TRBD1	TRBV5-6	TGTGCCAGCAGCTTTGCGGGACAGCGCTTTGGCTACACCTTC	CASSFAGQRFGYTF
NA	TRBJ2-1	NA	TRBV19	TGTGCCAGTAGTATGGGTCTGGAGCAGTTCTTC	CASSMGLEQFF
NA	TRBJ1-5	NA	TRBV30	TGTGCCTGGAGTGCACCCTTAAGGGGCGGGACCCTTAGTAGCAATCAGCCCCAGCATTTT	CAWSAPLRGGTLSSNQPQHF
NA	TRBJ2-7	TRBD1	TRBV4-1	TGCGCCAGCAGCCCCCTGAGGGGGACAGGGGGGTCGGACTACGAGCAGTACTTC	CASSPLRGTGGSDYEQYF
once	TRBJ2-7	TRBD2	TRBV18	TGTGCCAGCTCACCACTCCCGGGAGGTTCCTACTCCTACGAGCAGTACTTC	CASSPLPGGSYSYEQYF
NA	TRBJ1-5	NA	TRBV6-5	TGTGCCAGCAGCTCGGTCGGGGACTTTGATCAGCCCCAGCATTTT	CASSSVGDFDQPQHF
once	TRBJ1-5	NA	TRBV7-2	TGTGCCAGCAGCTTAGCGGACGGTCCGGGTCAGCCCCAGCATTTT	CASSLADGPGQPQHF
NA	TRBJ1-5	NA	TRBV21-1	TGTGCCAGCAGCAAAGGAGGGAATAGCAATCAGCCCCAGCATTTT	CASSKGGNSNQPQHF
NA	TRBJ2-2	TRBD1	TRBV19	TGTGCCAGTAGTGCGAGACAGGGTAGCGGGGAGCTGTTTTTT	CASSARQGSGELFF
NA	TRBJ1-6	NA	TRBV7-9	TGTGCCAGCAGCTTATTCCGGGCTCCTTTAAATTCACCCCTCCACTTT	CASSLFRAPLNSPLHF
once	TRBJ1-5	NA	TRBV7-2	TGTGCCAGCAGCTTACTAAGCAATCAGCCCCAGCATTTT	CASSLLSNQPQHF
NA	TRBJ1-2	NA	TRBV2	TGTGCCAGCAGTGTGGGCAGGTCCAACTATGGCTACACCTTC	CASSVGRSNYGYTF
NA	TRBJ1-5	NA	TRBV19	TGTGCCAGTAGTATAGAAGGTTCGGGGAATCAGCCCCAGCATTTT	CASSIEGSGNQPQHF
NA	TRBJ1-5	TRBD1	TRBV28	TGTGCCAGTACAGGGGGCAGTCAGCCCCAGCATTTT	CASTGGSQPQHF
NA	TRBJ2-6	TRBD2	TRBV5-4	TGTGCCAGCAGGAGCGGGAGTGGGGCCAACGTCCTGACTTTC	CASRSGSGANVLTF
NA	TRBJ1-1	NA	TRBV5-1	TGCGCCAGCTGTCTCGGGGGCCGGAGCACTGAAGCTTTCTTT	CASCLGGRSTEAFF
NA	TRBJ1-5	NA	TRBV6-1	TGTGCCAGCAGTGAAAGCCTTTGGGTAAGGCTCCAGCATTTT	CASSESLWVRLQHF
NA	TRBJ1-1	NA	TRBV6-6	TGTGCCAGCCGACACGGACAGAACACTGAAGCTTTCTTT	CASRHGQNTEAFF
NA	TRBJ2-3	NA	TRBV13	TGTGCCAGCAGCTTACGCGGGGCCGAGGTTGATACGCAGTATTTT	CASSLRGAEVDTQYF
NA	TRBJ1-2	NA	TRBV5-5	TGTGCCAGCAGCTTGGAGGGGTCGATCGGGGGTGGCTATGGCTACACCTTC	CASSLEGSIGGGYGYTF
NA	TRBJ1-1	NA	TRBV19	TGTGCCAGTAGTACAATAGCCAGGAACACTGAAGCTTTCTTT	CASSTIARNTEAFF
large	TRBJ1-6	NA	TRBV7-9	TGTGCCAGCAGCTTAGGGACAGAACTTAATTCACCCCTCCACTTT	CASSLGTELNSPLHF
NA	TRBJ2-1	NA	TRBV27	TGTGCCAGCAGTGTTAACAATGAGCAGTTCTTC	CASSVNNEQFF
NA	TRBJ2-2	TRBD2	TRBV7-2	TGTGCCAGCAGCTCCGGACTAGGCTCTGGGACCGGGGAGCTGTTTTTT	CASSSGLGSGTGELFF
NA	TRBJ2-3	TRBD1	TRBV7-9	TGTGCCAGCAGCTTGACTGGGACAGGGGGTCTTGCAGATACGCAGTATTTT	CASSLTGTGGLADTQYF
once	TRBJ2-3	NA	TRBV2	TGTGCCAGCATCCGTAGGTGGACGCAGTATTTT	CASIRRWTQYF
NA	TRBJ1-2	NA	TRBV29-1	TGCAGCGTTCGGCTAGAAACTTCCTATGGCTACACCTTC	CSVRLETSYGYTF
once	TRBJ2-2	TRBD2	TRBV5-4	TGTGCCAGCAGCTTTGGGACTAGCAGGACCGGGGAGCTGTTTTTT	CASSFGTSRTGELFF
NA	TRBJ2-1	TRBD2	TRBV7-3	TGTGCCAGCAGCTTAATGAGCGGGGGGGCCGGAAATGAGCAGTTCTTC	CASSLMSGGAGNEQFF
NA	TRBJ1-6	NA	TRBV19	TGTGCCAGTAGTAGTACCCCCCCGGACCCTAGAAGCTCCTATAATTCACCCCTCCACTTT	CASSSTPPDPRSSYNSPLHF
NA	TRBJ2-2	NA	TRBV7-8	TGTGCCAGCAGCTCCAGACTAGGTCCGACCGGGGAGCTGTTTTTT	CASSSRLGPTGELFF
NA	TRBJ2-2	TRBD1	TRBV19	TGTGCCAGTAGTACGGGACAGGGGACGAACACCGGGGAGCTGTTTTTT	CASSTGQGTNTGELFF
NA	TRBJ2-3	NA	TRBV12-5	TGTGCTAGTGGTTTGGTGAGGGGGAGCACAGATACGCAGTATTTT	CASGLVRGSTDTQYF
NA	TRBJ1-3	NA	TRBV2	TGTGCCAGCAGGCAGGGTTTTTTAGAGAACACCATATATTTT	CASRQGFLENTIYF
once	TRBJ1-5	NA	TRBV20-1	TGCAGTGCTAGTGCCGCAGGGTCGCCTCAGCCCCAGCATTTT	CSASAAGSPQPQHF
NA	TRBJ2-3	NA	TRBV28	TGTGCCAGCAGTTCATCACGTCTCACAGATACGCAGTATTTT	CASSSSRLTDTQYF
NA	TRBJ2-5	NA	TRBV23-1	TGCGCCAGCAGTCATGTCGAGGGGCGGGTAGAGACCCAGTACTTC	CASSHVEGRVETQYF
NA	TRBJ1-2	NA	TRBV7-2	TGTGCCAGCAGCTTACCAAAAGACAGTTATGGCTACACCTTC	CASSLPKDSYGYTF
NA	TRBJ2-7	TRBD2	TRBV3-1/TRBV3-2	TGTGCCAGCAGCCAAGGGGCCTGGACTAGCGGGGGACCCTACGAGCAGTACTTC	CASSQGAWTSGGPYEQYF